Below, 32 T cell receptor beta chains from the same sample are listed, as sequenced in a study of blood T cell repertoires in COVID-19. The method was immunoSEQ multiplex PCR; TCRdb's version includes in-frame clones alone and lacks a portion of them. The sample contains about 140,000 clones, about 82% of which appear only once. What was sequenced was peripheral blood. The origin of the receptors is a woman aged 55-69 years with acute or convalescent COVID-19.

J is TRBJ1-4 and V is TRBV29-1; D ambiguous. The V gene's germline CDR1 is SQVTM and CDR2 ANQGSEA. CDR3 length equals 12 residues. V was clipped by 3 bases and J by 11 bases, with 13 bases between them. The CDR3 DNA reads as TGCAGCGTTGAGGAAAGGCCCGGGAAACTGTTTTTT. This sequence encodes CSVEERPGKLFF.

CDR3 loop: CASSPTRGLSNQPQHF. CDR3 in DNA: TGTGCCAGCTCACCCACGCGGGGCCTTAGCAATCAGCCCCAGCATTTT. The chain combines TRBV18 with TRBJ1-5, with D possibly TRBD1 on 5 matching bases. The CDR3 is made up of 16 amino acids. The germline gives CDR1 KGHSH, CDR2 LQKENI. Trimming removed 3 bases from V and 0 bases from J, with 12 bases in between. The variable domain in full, with the rest retrieved from reference TRBV18 and TRBJ1-5, is NAGVMQNPRHLVRRRGQEARLRCSPMKGHSHVYWYRQLPEEGLKFMVYLQKENIIDESGMPKERFSAEFPKEGPSILRIQQVVRGDSAAYFCASSPTRGLSNQPQHFGDGTRLSIL.

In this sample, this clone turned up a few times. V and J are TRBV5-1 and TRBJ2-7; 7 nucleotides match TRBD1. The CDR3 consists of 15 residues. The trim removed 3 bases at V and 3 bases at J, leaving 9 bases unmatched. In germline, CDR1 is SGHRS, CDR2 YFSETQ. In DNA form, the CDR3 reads TGCGCCAGCAGCTCCCGACAGGGCAGCGTCTACGAGCAGTACTTC. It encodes CASSSRQGSVYEQYF.

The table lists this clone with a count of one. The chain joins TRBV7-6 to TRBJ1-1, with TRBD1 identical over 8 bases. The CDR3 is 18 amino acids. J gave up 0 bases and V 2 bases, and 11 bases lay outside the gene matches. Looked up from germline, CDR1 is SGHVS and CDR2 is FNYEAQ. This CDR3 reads CASSLTQTGGLLNTEAFF. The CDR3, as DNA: TGTGCCAGCAGCTTAACCCAAACAGGGGGTCTCCTGAACACTGAAGCTTTCTTT.

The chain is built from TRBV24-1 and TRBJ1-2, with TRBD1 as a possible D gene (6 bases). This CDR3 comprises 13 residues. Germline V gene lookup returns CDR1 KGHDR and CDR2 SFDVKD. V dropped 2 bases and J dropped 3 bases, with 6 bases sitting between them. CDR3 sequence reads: CATSDYRDYGYTF. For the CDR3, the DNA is TGTGCCACCAGTGATTACAGGGACTATGGCTACACCTTC.

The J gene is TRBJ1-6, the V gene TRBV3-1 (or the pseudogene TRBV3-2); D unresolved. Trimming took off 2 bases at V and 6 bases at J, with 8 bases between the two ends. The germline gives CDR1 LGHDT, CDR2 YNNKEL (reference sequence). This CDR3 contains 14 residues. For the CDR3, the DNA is TGTGCCAGCAGCCAATGGGCCGCTAATTCACCCCTCCACTTT. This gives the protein CASSQWAANSPLHF.

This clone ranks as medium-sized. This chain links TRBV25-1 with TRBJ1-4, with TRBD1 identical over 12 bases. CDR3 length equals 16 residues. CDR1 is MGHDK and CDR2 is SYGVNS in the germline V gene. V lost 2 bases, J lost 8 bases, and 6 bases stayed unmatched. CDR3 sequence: CASSEKGTGGMEKLFF. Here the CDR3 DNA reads TGTGCCAGCAGTGAAAAGGGGACAGGGGGCATGGAAAAACTGTTTTTT.

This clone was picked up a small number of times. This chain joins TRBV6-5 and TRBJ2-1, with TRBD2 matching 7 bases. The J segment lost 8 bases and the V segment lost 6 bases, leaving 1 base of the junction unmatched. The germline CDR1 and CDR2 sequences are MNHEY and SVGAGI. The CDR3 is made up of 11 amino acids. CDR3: CASSRGDEQFF. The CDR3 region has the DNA TGTGCCAGCAGCCGGGGGGATGAGCAGTTCTTC.

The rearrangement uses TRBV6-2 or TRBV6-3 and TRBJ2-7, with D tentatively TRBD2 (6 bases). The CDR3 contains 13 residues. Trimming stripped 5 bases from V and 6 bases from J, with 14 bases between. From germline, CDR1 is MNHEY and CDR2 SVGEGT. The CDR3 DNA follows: TGTGCCAGCAGTGTAAAACTAGCTTTCGAGCAGTACTTC. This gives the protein CASSVKLAFEQYF.

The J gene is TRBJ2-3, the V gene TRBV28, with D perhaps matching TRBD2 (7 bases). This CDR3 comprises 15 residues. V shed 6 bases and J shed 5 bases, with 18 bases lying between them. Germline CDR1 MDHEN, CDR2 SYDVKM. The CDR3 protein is CASSTRGAGRDTQYF. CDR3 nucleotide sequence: TGTGCCAGCAGCACCCGGGGGGCGGGGAGAGATACGCAGTATTTT.

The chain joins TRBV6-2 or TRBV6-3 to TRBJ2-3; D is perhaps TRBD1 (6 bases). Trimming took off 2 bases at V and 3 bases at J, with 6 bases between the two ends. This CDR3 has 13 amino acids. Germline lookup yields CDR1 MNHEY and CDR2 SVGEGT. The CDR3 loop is CASSYGTTDTQYF. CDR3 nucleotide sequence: TGTGCCAGCAGTTACGGGACAACAGATACGCAGTATTTT.

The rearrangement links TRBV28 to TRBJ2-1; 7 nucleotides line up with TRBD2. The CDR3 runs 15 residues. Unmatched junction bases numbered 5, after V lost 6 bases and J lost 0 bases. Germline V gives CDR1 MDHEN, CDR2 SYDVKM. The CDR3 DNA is TGTGCCAGCAGACGTTGGGGGGGCTCCTACAATGAGCAGTTCTTC. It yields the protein CASRRWGGSYNEQFF.

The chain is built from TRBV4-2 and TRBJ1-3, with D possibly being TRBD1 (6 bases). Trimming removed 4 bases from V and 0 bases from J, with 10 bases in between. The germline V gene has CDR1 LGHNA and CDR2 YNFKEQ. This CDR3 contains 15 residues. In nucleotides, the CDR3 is TGTGCCAGCAGCCTACGGACAGCCTCTGGAAACACCATATATTTT. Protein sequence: CASSLRTASGNTIYF.

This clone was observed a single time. CDR3 bases: TGTGCCAGCAGCTTATACGGGAGCAATGAGCAGTTCTTC. It codes for CASSLYGSNEQFF. The chain links TRBV11-2 to TRBJ2-1; the D gene is possibly TRBD2 (6 bases). Trimming took 2 bases from V and 6 from J, leaving 8 bases between them. Germline assignment: CDR1 SGHAT and CDR2 FQNNGV. The CDR3 consists of 13 residues. The full variable domain, in which reference TRBV11-2 and TRBJ2-1 provide the parts outside the CDR3, is EAGVAQSPRYKIIEKRQSVAFWCNPISGHATLYWYQQILGQGPKLLIQFQNNGVVDDSQLPKDRFSAERLKGVDSTLKIQPAKLEDSAVYLCASSLYGSNEQFFGPGTRLTVL.

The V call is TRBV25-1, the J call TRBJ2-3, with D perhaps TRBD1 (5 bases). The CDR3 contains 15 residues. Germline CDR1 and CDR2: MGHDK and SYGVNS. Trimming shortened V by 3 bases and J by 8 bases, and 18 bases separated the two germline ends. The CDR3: CASSDPQTRQGTQYF. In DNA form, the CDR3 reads TGTGCCAGCAGTGATCCTCAGACCCGGCAGGGTACGCAGTATTTT. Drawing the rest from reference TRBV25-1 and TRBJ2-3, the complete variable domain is EADIYQTPRYLVIGTGKKITLECSQTMGHDKMYWYQQDPGMELHLIHYSYGVNSTEKGDLSSESTVSRIRTEHFPLTLESARPSHTSQYLCASSDPQTRQGTQYFGPGTRLTVL.

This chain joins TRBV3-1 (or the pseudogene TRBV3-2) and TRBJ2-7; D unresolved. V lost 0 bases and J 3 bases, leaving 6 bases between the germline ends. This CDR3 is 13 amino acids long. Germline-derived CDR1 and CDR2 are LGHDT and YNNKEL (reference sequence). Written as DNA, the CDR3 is TGTGCCAGCAGCCAAGAGACTGGCTACGAGCAGTACTTC. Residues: CASSQETGYEQYF.

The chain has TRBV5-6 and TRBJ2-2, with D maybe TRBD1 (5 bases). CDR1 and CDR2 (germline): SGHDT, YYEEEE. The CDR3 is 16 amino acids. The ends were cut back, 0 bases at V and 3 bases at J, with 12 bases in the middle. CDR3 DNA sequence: TGTGCCAGCAGCTTGGGTGCCGGACATTACACCGGGGAGCTGTTTTTT. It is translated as CASSLGAGHYTGELFF.

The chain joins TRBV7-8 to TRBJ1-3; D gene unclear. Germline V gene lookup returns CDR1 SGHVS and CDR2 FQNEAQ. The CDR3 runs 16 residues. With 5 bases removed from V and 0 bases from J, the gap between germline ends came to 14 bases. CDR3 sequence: CASSPPGPSSGNTIYF. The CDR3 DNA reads TGTGCCAGCAGCCCCCCAGGCCCATCCTCTGGAAACACCATATATTTT. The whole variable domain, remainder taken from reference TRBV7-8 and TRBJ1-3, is GAGVSQSPRYKVAKRGQDVALRCDPISGHVSLFWYQQALGQGPEFLTYFQNEAQLDKSGLPSDRFFAERPEGSVSTLKIQRTQQEDSAVYLCASSPPGPSSGNTIYFGEGSWLTVV.

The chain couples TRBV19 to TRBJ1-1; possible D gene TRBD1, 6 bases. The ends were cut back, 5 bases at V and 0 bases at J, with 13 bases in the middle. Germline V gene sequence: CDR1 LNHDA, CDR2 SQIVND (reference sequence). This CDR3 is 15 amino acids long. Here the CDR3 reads CASSSRTVLNTEAFF. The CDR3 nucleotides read TGTGCCAGTAGTTCCAGGACAGTTCTGAACACTGAAGCTTTCTTT.

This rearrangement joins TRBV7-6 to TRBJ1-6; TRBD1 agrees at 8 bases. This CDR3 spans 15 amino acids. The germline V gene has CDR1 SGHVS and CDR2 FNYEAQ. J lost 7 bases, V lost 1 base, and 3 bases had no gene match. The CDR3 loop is CASSLESGGNSPLHF. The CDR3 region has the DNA TGTGCCAGCAGCTTAGAGTCAGGGGGCAATTCACCCCTCCACTTT. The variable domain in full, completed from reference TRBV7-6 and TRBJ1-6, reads GAGVSQSPRYKVTKRGQDVALRCDPISGHVSLYWYRQALGQGPEFLTYFNYEAQQDKSGLPNDRFSAERPEGSISTLTIQRTEQRDSAMYRCASSLESGGNSPLHFGNGTRLTVT.

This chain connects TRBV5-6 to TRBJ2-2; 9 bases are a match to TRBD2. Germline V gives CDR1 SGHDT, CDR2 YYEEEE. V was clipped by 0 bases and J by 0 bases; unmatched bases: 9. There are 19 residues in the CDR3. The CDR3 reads CASSLAVIAGAANTGELFF. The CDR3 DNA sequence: TGTGCCAGCAGCTTGGCCGTTATAGCGGGGGCCGCGAACACCGGGGAGCTGTTTTTT. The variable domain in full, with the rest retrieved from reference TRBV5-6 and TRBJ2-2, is DAGVTQSPTHLIKTRGQQVTLRCSPKSGHDTVSWYQQALGQGPQFIFQYYEEEERQRGNFPDRFSGHQFPNYSSELNVNALLLGDSALYLCASSLAVIAGAANTGELFFGEGSRLTVL.

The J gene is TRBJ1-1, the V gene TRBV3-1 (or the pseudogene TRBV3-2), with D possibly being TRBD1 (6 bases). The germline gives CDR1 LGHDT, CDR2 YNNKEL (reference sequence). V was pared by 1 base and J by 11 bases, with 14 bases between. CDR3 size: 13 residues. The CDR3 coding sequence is TGTGCCAGCAGCCAAGGGACGACAGGTTCCGCTTTCTTT. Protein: CASSQGTTGSAFF.

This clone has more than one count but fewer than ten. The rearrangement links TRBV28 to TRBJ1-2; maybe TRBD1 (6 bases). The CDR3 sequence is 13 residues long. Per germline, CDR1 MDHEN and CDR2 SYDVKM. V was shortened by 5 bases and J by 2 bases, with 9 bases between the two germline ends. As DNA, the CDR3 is TGTGCCAGCAGTATCACAGGGAACTATGGCTACACCTTC. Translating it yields CASSITGNYGYTF.

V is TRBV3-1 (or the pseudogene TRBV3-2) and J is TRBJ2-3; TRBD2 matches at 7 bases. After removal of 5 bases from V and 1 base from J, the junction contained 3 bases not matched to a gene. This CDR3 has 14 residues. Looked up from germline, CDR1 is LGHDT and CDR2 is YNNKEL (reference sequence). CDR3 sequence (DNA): TGTGCCAGCAGCTTGCTAGCGGGCACAGATACGCAGTATTTT. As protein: CASSLLAGTDTQYF.

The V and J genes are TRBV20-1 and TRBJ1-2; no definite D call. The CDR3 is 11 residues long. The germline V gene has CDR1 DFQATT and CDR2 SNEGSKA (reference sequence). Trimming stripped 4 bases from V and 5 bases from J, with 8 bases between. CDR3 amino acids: CSAKDKYGYTF. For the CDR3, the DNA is TGCAGTGCTAAAGACAAATATGGCTACACCTTC.

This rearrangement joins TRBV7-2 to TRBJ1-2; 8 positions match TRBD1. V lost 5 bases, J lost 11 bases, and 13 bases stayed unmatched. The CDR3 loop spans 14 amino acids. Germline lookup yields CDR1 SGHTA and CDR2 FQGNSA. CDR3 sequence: CASSDRQGFIKYTF. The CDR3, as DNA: TGTGCCAGCAGCGACCGACAGGGGTTTATTAAGTACACCTTC.

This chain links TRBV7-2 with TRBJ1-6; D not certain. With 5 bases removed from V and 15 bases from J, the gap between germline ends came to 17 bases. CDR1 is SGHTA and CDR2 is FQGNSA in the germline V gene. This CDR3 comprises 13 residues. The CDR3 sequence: CASSPGGSSGLHF. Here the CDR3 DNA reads TGTGCCAGCAGCCCAGGTGGGTCTTCTGGCCTCCACTTT.

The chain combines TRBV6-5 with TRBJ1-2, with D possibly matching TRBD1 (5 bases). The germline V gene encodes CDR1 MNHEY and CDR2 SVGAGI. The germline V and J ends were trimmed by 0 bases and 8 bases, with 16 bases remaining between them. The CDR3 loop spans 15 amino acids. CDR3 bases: TGTGCCAGCAGTTACTCGAAGGGGTCCCTGGGGGGCTACACCTTC. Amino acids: CASSYSKGSLGGYTF.

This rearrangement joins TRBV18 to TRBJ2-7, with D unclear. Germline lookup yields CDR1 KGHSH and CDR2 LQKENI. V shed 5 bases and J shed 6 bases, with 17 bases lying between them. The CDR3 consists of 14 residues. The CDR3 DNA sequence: TGTGCCAGCTCAACGCTAGGAACTTCCCGCGAGCAGTACTTC. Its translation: CASSTLGTSREQYF.

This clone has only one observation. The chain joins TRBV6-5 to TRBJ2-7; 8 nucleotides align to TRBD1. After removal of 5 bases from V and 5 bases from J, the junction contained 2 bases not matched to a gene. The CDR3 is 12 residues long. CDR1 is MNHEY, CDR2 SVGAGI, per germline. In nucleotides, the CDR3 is TGTGCCAGCAGTAGACAGGGGAACGAGCAGTACTTC. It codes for CASSRQGNEQYF.

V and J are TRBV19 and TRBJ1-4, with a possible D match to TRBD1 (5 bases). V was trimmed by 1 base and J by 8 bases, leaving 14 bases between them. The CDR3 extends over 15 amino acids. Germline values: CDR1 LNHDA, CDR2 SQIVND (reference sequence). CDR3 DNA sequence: TGTGCCAGTAGTATAGGGGGAGGCCGGGGCGAAAAACTGTTTTTT. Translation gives CASSIGGGRGEKLFF.

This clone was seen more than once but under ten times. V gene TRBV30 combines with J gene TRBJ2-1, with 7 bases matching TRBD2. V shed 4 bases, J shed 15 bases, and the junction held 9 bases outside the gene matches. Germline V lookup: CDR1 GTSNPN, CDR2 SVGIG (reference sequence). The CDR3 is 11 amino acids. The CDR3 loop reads CAWTSGRVPFF. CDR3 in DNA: TGTGCCTGGACTAGCGGCCGGGTACCGTTCTTC.